The T cell receptor beta chain described here comes from a study of vaccination effects on CD4 cells after COVID-19. Study-wide background: Both of the two convalescent patients gave a sample, one 16 days and one a week before vaccination. Study observations and caveats: In convalescent patients, vaccine-induced clones largely differed from infection-induced clones. Convalescent patients were few in the study, and early post-infection timepoints were absent.

This clone counts as large. Its antigen is undetermined. Sequenced by immunoSEQ multiplex PCR; TCRdb stores in-frame clones only, minus some. The sample records about 27,000 clones, 65% to 80% being singletons. Germline CDR1 ENHRY, CDR2 SYGVKD. V lost 11 bases to trimming and J lost 2 bases, with 18 bases between them. The CDR3 covers 15 residues. Antigen-specific CD4+ T cell clonotypes were called by their expansion after viral peptide-pool culture in ViraFEST. Investigators separated out CD4+ T cells once about eleven days of culture had passed. A PCR test confirmed that the person had SARS-CoV-2 infection between March and December 2020.

The receptor comes from a human donor who had a prior SARS-CoV-2 infection. Source: CD4+ T cells from PBMCs cultured with HCoV-NL63 spike peptides, taken before COVID-19 vaccination. The J gene is TRBJ2-2, the V gene TRBV10-3, with D perhaps TRBD2 (7 bases). In nucleotides, the CDR3 is TGTGCCTCGAGGGGGGGGCTCGAAAACACCGGGGAGCTGTTTTTT. Protein product: CASRGGLENTGELFF.